One sample yielded the 15 T cell receptor beta chains listed below, sequenced in a study of T cell repertoires in cytomegalovirus infection. TCRdb re-called the reads through MiXCR, storing one row per CDR3 protein. The table has 290,000 or so distinct CDR3 sequences, around 10% seen once. Sequenced input: PBMCs. The receptors originated from a human donor in good health (CMV status not recorded). Some clones in this sample may be carry-over from other donors' samples.

This clonotype was counted at least ten times. The rearrangement joins TRBV4-1 to TRBJ2-7; 15 bases align to TRBD2. From germline, CDR1 is MGHRA and CDR2 YSYEKL. This CDR3 contains 17 residues. The J segment lost 2 bases and the V segment lost 1 base, leaving 3 bases of the junction unmatched. The CDR3 loop reads CASSQGTSGGAPYEQYF. The CDR3 coding sequence is TGCGCCAGCAGCCAAGGGACTAGCGGGGGGGCCCCCTACGAGCAGTACTTC.

A word on this clonotype: This may arise from a read error, as a much more abundant clone is one base away. The chain combines TRBV11-3 with TRBJ2-5, with TRBD2 matching over 8 bases. Germline V gene sequence: CDR1 SGHNT, CDR2 YENEEA. This CDR3 is built from 12 residues. The DNA for the CDR3 is TGTGCCTGCAGCGGGGGACAAGAGACCCAGTACTTC. Protein: CACSGGQETQYF.

This clonotype has at least ten counts. This chain links TRBV7-2 with TRBJ2-7; no clear D. The CDR3 covers 14 residues. CDR1 and CDR2 (germline): SGHTA, FQGNSA. The V end lost 0 bases, the J end lost 3 bases, and 9 bases lay between the germline ends. The CDR3 is CASSLAGNFYEQYV. The CDR3, as DNA: TGTGCCAGCAGCTTAGCGGGGAATTTCTACGAGCAGTACGTC.

This clonotype was seen ten or more times. The V gene is TRBV6-1, the J gene TRBJ2-1, with 7 bases matching TRBD1. The CDR3 covers 14 residues. Germline V gene data show CDR1 as MNHNS and CDR2 as SASEGT. The V segment lost 6 bases and the J segment 4 bases; nucleotides outside the gene matches: 6. The CDR3 DNA is TGTGCCAGCAGGCTCCGGGACAGATACAATGAGCAGTTCTTC. Amino acid sequence: CASRLRDRYNEQFF.

Many counts were recorded for this clonotype. V usage is TRBV19 and J usage is TRBJ1-4, with D perhaps TRBD1 (6 bases). The germline gives CDR1 LNHDA, CDR2 SQIVND (reference sequence). Trimming took 5 bases from V and 5 from J, leaving 15 bases between them. CDR3 length: 15 residues. The CDR3 coding sequence is TGTGCCAGTAGTGCAACAGGGATTCCCAATGAAAAACTGTTTTTT. It codes for CASSATGIPNEKLFF.

This clonotype was seen ten or more times. The chain uses TRBV6-5 and TRBJ2-1; D is uncertain. V lost 0 bases, J lost 3 bases, and 6 bases lay in between. This CDR3 has 14 amino acids. From germline, CDR1 is MNHEY and CDR2 SVGAGI. The CDR3 spells CASSYSTNYNEQFF. The DNA of the CDR3 is TGTGCCAGCAGTTACTCTACTAACTACAATGAGCAGTTCTTC.

The sample holds many counts of this clonotype. At one of its ends the junction is not consistent with the germline gene, which may arise from a read error. The rearrangement joins TRBV9 to TRBJ2-4; no definite D call. The CDR3 runs 14 residues. The V gene's germline CDR1 is SGDLS and CDR2 YYNGEE. The CDR3 is CASSVGTAENIQYF. CDR3 sequence (DNA): TGTGCCAGCAGCGTAGGTACAGCCGAAAACATTCAGTACTTC.

The sample holds many counts of this clonotype. This chain uses TRBV20-1 with TRBJ1-3; D gene unclear. The CDR3 runs to 15 residues. Germline values: CDR1 DFQATT, CDR2 SNEGSKA (reference sequence). Trimming shortened V by 0 bases and J by 0 bases, and 9 bases separated the two germline ends. CDR3: CSARDHRISGNTIYF. The CDR3 bases are TGCAGTGCTAGAGATCATCGCATCTCTGGAAACACCATATATTTT.

In this sample, this clonotype turned up many times. The chain couples TRBV28 to TRBJ1-5; TRBD1 might be the D (5 bases). The CDR3 is 16 amino acids. Trimming took off 3 bases at V and 5 bases at J, with 17 bases between the two ends. Germline CDR1 reads MDHEN; CDR2 reads SYDVKM. The CDR3 coding sequence is TGTGCCAGCAGTTTTGAGGTCAGGGAATTGTATCAGCCCCAGCATTTT. Translation: CASSFEVRELYQPQHF.

The chain employs TRBV25-1 and TRBJ2-5; D possibly uses TRBD1 or TRBD2 (5 bases each). Germline V CDR1 and CDR2: MGHDK, SYGVNS. CDR3 length: 14 residues. Trimming cost V 5 bases and J 1 base, with 11 bases left between them. CDR3 amino acids: CASSSRDAQETQYF. Written as DNA, the CDR3 is TGTGCCAGCAGTAGCAGGGACGCCCAAGAGACCCAGTACTTC. The complete variable domain, with remaining parts taken from reference TRBV25-1 and TRBJ2-5, reads EADIYQTPRYLVIGTGKKITLECSQTMGHDKMYWYQQDPGMELHLIHYSYGVNSTEKGDLSSESTVSRIRTEHFPLTLESARPSHTSQYLCASSSRDAQETQYFGPGTRLLVL.

This clonotype was seen many times. V is TRBV7-2 and J is TRBJ1-5; no clear D. The CDR3 has 15 residues. Trimming cost V 0 bases and J 6 bases, with 12 bases left between them. Germline CDR1 SGHTA, CDR2 FQGNSA. This CDR3 is CASSLAGGIGQPQHF. CDR3 DNA sequence: TGTGCCAGCAGCTTAGCGGGAGGTATCGGTCAGCCCCAGCATTTT. Looking up the rest from reference TRBV7-2 and TRBJ1-5 gives the full variable domain: GAGVSQSPSNKVTEKGKDVELRCDPISGHTALYWYRQSLGQGLEFLIYFQGNSAPDKSGLPSDRFSAERTGGSVSTLTIQRTQQEDSAVYLCASSLAGGIGQPQHFGDGTRLSIL.

This clonotype was seen many times. The gene calls are TRBV20-1 and TRBJ1-5; D uncertain. The V and J ends lost 2 bases and 2 bases respectively, with 10 bases between them. This CDR3 has 14 residues. Germline assignment: CDR1 DFQATT and CDR2 SNEGSKA (reference sequence). The CDR3 DNA sequence: TGCAGTGCTAGATTCCCCTGGGGCAATCAGCCCCAGCATTTT. This sequence encodes CSARFPWGNQPQHF.

The table lists this clonotype with many counts. The V gene is TRBV12-3 or TRBV12-4, the J gene TRBJ2-1, with 9 bases identical to TRBD2. The V and J ends lost 3 bases and 5 bases, in that order; junction bases with no gene match: 5. The CDR3 spans 15 residues. The CDR3 spells CASSFGGGAHNEQFF. CDR3 coding DNA: TGTGCCAGCAGTTTTGGCGGGGGGGCCCACAATGAGCAGTTCTTC.

This clonotype was seen ten or more times. This chain joins TRBV7-2 and TRBJ2-6, with D possibly being TRBD1 (6 bases). Looked up from germline, CDR1 is SGHTA and CDR2 is FQGNSA. The CDR3 is made up of 16 amino acids. V gave up 1 base and J gave up 0 bases, with 7 bases separating them. CDR3 DNA: TGTGCCAGCAGCTTAGACAGGGCCTCTGGGGCCAACGTCCTGACTTTC. This translates into CASSLDRASGANVLTF.

This clonotype occurred many times. This chain connects TRBV28 to TRBJ1-6; TRBD1 matches at 7 bases. The J segment lost 10 bases and the V segment lost 6 bases, leaving 12 bases of the junction unmatched. Germline assignment: CDR1 MDHEN and CDR2 SYDVKM. The CDR3 covers 15 residues. CDR3 sequence: CASRRSTGISSPLHF. DNA for the CDR3: TGTGCCAGCAGGAGATCGACAGGGATTTCGTCACCCCTCCACTTT. Full variable domain (outside the CDR3, taken from reference TRBV28 and TRBJ1-6): DVKVTQSSRYLVKRTGEKVFLECVQDMDHENMFWYRQDPGLGLRLIYFSYDVKMKEKGDIPEGYSVSREKKERFSLILESASTNQTSMYLCASRRSTGISSPLHFGNGTRLTVT.